This T cell receptor (beta chain) was found in a study of T cells in tumors after PD-1 blockade. At the level of the study: Patients received pembrolizumab 200 mg every 3 weeks or cemiplimab 350 mg every 2 weeks.

Some clones are missing from TCRdb's copy, which holds only in-frame ones; the method was immunoSEQ multiplex PCR. Among several thousand clones listed, 55% to 70% were seen once. Germline CDR1 SEHNR, CDR2 FQNEAQ (reference sequence). The CDR3 loop spans 15 amino acids. V lost 1 base, J lost 4 bases, and 2 bases stayed unmatched. The V call is TRBV7-9, the J call TRBJ2-1; TRBD2 aligns across 9 bases. The sequenced sample was tumor tissue, obtained before anti-PD-1 treatment. The TCR originated in a human donor with basal cell carcinoma. CDR3 bases: TGTGCCAGCAGCTTAGGACTAGCGGATTACAATGAGCAGTTCTTC. This encodes CASSLGLADYNEQFF. Full variable domain (missing parts from reference TRBV7-9 and TRBJ2-1): DTGVSQNPRHKITKRGQNVTFRCDPISEHNRLYWYRQTLGQGPEFLTYFQNEAQLEKSRLLSDRFSAERPKGSFSTLEIQRTEQGDSAMYLCASSLGLADYNEQFFGPGTRLTVL.